The present TCR beta chain was sequenced within a study of blood T cell repertoires in COVID-19. Germline V gene lookup returns CDR1 SGHTA and CDR2 FQGNSA. CDR3 length equals 15 residues. V lost 5 bases and J 6 bases, leaving 17 bases between the germline ends. Clones were sequenced by immunoSEQ multiplex PCR, and TCRdb holds only the in-frame ones, with some missing. In the table there are over 30,000 clones, approximately 91% of which are singletons. The chain is built from TRBV7-2 and TRBJ2-1; D is possibly TRBD1 (6 bases). The sample comprised peripheral blood. The source of this sequence is a human donor with active COVID-19. The donor label of this sample is uncertain. CDR3 nucleotide sequence: TGTGCCAGCAGCCCGGACTCAGGCAGGGGCAATGAGCAGTTCTTC. Amino acid sequence: CASSPDSGRGNEQFF. Variable domain in full (rest from reference TRBV7-2 and TRBJ2-1): GAGVSQSPSNKVTEKGKDVELRCDPISGHTALYWYRQSLGQGLEFLIYFQGNSAPDKSGLPSDRFSAERTGGSVSTLTIQRTQQEDSAVYLCASSPDSGRGNEQFFGPGTRLTVL.